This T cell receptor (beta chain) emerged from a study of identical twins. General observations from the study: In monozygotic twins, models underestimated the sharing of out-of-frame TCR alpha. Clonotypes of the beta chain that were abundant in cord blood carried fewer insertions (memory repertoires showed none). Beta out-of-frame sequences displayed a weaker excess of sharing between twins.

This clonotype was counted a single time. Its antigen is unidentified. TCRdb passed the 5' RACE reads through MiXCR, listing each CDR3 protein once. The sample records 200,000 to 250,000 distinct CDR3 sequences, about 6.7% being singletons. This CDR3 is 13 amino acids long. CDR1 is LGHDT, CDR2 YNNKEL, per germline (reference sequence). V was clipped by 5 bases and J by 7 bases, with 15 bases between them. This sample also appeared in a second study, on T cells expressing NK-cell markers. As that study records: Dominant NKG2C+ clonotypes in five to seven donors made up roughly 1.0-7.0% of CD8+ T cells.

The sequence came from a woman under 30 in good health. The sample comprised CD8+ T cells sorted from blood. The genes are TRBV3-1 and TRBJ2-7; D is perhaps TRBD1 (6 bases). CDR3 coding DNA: TGTGCCAGCAGCATCCGGACAGATGGGGAGCAGTACTTC. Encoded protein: CASSIRTDGEQYF.